The present T cell receptor beta chain was sequenced within a study of blood T cell repertoires in COVID-19 (dated by TCRdb to the early 2020s). Study-wide context: The collaborator samples originated in the United States, Italy and Spain and spanned the acute and convalescent phases of COVID-19. The material from the prospective study consisted of cDNA or gDNA derived from T cells, B-cell-depleted T cells, or PBMCs. The dataset comprised deeply sampled blood TCRbeta repertoires from subjects exposed to, actively infected with, or recovered from COVID-19. The repertoires were released in a freely available public database meant as a resource for research on the immune response to SARS-CoV-2. The samples were drawn from two sources: the first 160 participants of the ongoing ImmuneRACE study, and approximately 1,300 subjects contributed by 6 global collaborators. A de-identified subject ID, COVID-19 status, age in years and sex were almost always included in the sample metadata. Where available, HLA class I and class II types were taken from metadata supplied by the sample provider and were not determined by assay-based typing.

The CDR3 measures 15 amino acids from cysteine to phenylalanine. The retained sequence is limited to the CDR3, 45 bases, with the frame set at the first base. Trimming leaves V shorter by 4 bases and J shorter by 6 bases, with the junction holding 7 bases beyond the gene matches. CDR1 is given as MNHEY and CDR2 as SMNVEV, both from the germline V gene (reference sequence). Broad study findings and their caveats: Clinical and demographic metadata were provided uncurated, with the amount varying by source and participant.

TCRbeta CDR3 regions were amplified from genomic DNA using the immunoSEQ Assay, a bias-controlled multiplex PCR. Concerning the study's data processing: Within the assay, amplification of reference gene primers was used to estimate how many nucleated cells each sample contained. To quantify the absolute abundance of each unique TCRbeta CDR3 rearrangement, sequence reads were collapsed and filtered. For each sample, productive Simpson clonality was calculated as the square root of Simpson's diversity index across productive rearrangements. TCRdb limited this immuneACCESS table to in-frame rearrangements with V and J called. A share of clones is missing; checked studies link under half to unresolved V genes, and the rest is unexplained. Clone size and V and J calls were adopted from that table, with D and trimming inferred from the DNA. For this sample the table gives some 99,000 clones, of which roughly 82% were detected only once. Jointly, the top ten make up approximately 7.9% of the sample.

Concerning this clone: Its antigen is unknown. Base qualities are missing; no much larger clone stands one base away.

Whole blood was collected in K2EDTA tubes by collaborating institutions according to the institutions' own protocols. For TCRbeta analysis, collaborators shipped samples as frozen whole blood, isolated PBMCs, or DNA extracted from either of those sample types. Sequencing was carried out using peripheral blood. This sequence uses TRBV27 and TRBJ2-1; the central 9 bases match TRBD2. This sequence was found in a woman of 80 years or more with active or convalescent COVID-19. The DNA sequence reads TGTGCCAGCAGTTGGCCTAGCGGGAAATTCAATGAGCAGTTCTTC. This is translated as CASSWPSGKFNEQFF.